A selection of T cell receptor beta chains follows, all from one sample in a study of CD8+CD57+ T cells in acquired aplastic anemia. MiXCR was run by TCRdb on the reads, yielding one entry per CDR3 protein. Of about 180,000 distinct CDR3 sequences listed, 63% are singletons. Specimen: sorted CD4+, CD8+, or CD8+CD57+ T cells (not recorded which) from PBMCs. Source of these receptors: a human donor with aplastic anemia. Both conserved end residues are part of each CDR3. Clone size, where shown, is once, few, many, or a class for clones that have expanded.

size: -; V: TRBV7-9; CDR3: CASSLGVVGADTQYF
size: -; V: TRBV7-3; CDR3: CASSYWQGSGEQYF
size: -; V: TRBV9; CDR3: CASSLSRGAILEAFF
size: -; V: TRBV6-1; CDR3: CASSFPGQGVAKNIQYF
size: many; V: TRBV19; CDR3: CASSITGTEAFF
size: -; V: TRBV6-5; CDR3: CASSLQGVGNTEAFF
size: -; V: TRBV10-3; CDR3: CAIMGDGANYGYTF
size: many; V: TRBV12-3/TRBV12-4; CDR3: CASSLARGENIQYF
size: -; V: TRBV19; CDR3: CASSTLATGELFF
size: -; V: TRBV4-2; CDR3: CASSQEVGAEELFF
size: -; V: TRBV25-1; CDR3: CASVELRQGEAFF
size: -; V: TRBV7-9; CDR3: CASTQGANQPQHF
size: -; V: TRBV4-1; CDR3: CASSQDISGAEAFF
size: -; V: TRBV7-9; CDR3: CASSPSDRGRTEAFF
size: -; V: TRBV7-2; CDR3: CASSLGFGTAYNSPLHF
size: -; V: TRBV4-2; CDR3: CASSQDGSVPQETQYF
size: many; V: TRBV12-3/TRBV12-4; CDR3: CASSLRPLKAFF
size: -; V: TRBV7-8; CDR3: CASSDTGTGVLETQYF
size: many; V: TRBV11-2; CDR3: CASSLDGTTDTQYF
size: -; V: TRBV20-1; CDR3: CSANRGGPEQYF
size: -; V: TRBV5-6; CDR3: CASSQGQGAFEQYF
size: -; V: TRBV12-5; CDR3: CASSLGLPQETQYF
size: -; V: TRBV7-8; CDR3: CASSSKSGLAGVPYNEQFF
size: -; V: TRBV7-2; CDR3: CASRSTGVGGDTQYF
size: -; V: TRBV29-1; CDR3: CSVTQGAINNEQFF
size: -; V: TRBV15; CDR3: CATSRVSWDREDTQYF
size: -; V: TRBV7-2; CDR3: CASSPRLAGASYEQYF
size: -; V: TRBV15; CDR3: CATSRDRETSGIWVQETQYF
size: -; V: TRBV5-1; CDR3: CASSLALAGGLTYEQYF
size: many; V: TRBV19; CDR3: CATQTGGGTEAFF
size: -; V: TRBV20-1; CDR3: CSLSGGDTGELFF
size: many; V: TRBV4-1; CDR3: CASSQRLGNEQFF
size: -; V: TRBV11-3; CDR3: CASSLVYGTEAFF
size: -; V: TRBV20-1; CDR3: CSAPTSGGSYEQYF
size: -; V: TRBV15; CDR3: CATSGGTDYEQYF
size: -; V: TRBV10-3; CDR3: CAISAPPAGSATEAFF
size: few; V: TRBV2; CDR3: CATRQRSTDTQYF
size: -; V: TRBV9; CDR3: CASSYGREIFLHEQYF
size: -; V: TRBV19; CDR3: CASSIGGRYEQYF
size: -; V: TRBV7-8; CDR3: CASSFHSYEQYF
size: -; V: TRBV7-9; CDR3: CASSQIGTLEGNTEASF
size: -; V: TRBV14; CDR3: CSSSWGYYNSPLHF
size: -; V: TRBV5-1; CDR3: CASSLGGTTAYEQYF
size: few; V: TRBV10-1; CDR3: CASSEPPRGNTGELFF
size: many; V: TRBV20-1; CDR3: CSAGGQRELDTQYF
size: many; V: TRBV6-4; CDR3: CASSTGTGGADTQYF
size: few; V: TRBV7-8; CDR3: CASRPPVGASAEAFF
size: many; V: TRBV6-1; CDR3: CASSQGQFLNTEAFF
size: many; V: TRBV4-1; CDR3: CASSAGTGDYEQYF